A selection of T cell receptor beta chains follows, all from one sample in a study of T cell repertoires in cytomegalovirus infection. MiXCR was run by TCRdb on the reads, yielding one entry per CDR3 protein. Of some 400,000 distinct CDR3 sequences in the sample, 15% to 20% were seen once. The specimen sequenced was PBMCs. The source of these receptors is a human donor in good health (CMV status not recorded). Some clones in this sample may be carry-over from other donors' samples. Each CDR3 is given with its conserved first and last residue. Fields, in order: V gene, clone size, J gene, D gene, CDR3 DNA, CDR3 protein. A D gene is named only where the DNA matches it firmly. Only part of the rows carry a size: once, few, many, or a class if the clone is expanded.

>TRBV27|many|TRBJ1-1|NA
TGTGCCAGCAGTCCCCGCGGGGGTCGGGGCACTGAAGCTTTCTTT
CASSPRGGRGTEAFF
>TRBV20-1|few|TRBJ2-3|TRBD2
TGCAGTGCTTCGAGACTAGCGGGAGGGCAGCCGGACCTCTTTAGCACAGATACGCAGTATTTT
CSASRLAGGQPDLFSTDTQYF
>TRBV11-3|few|TRBJ2-5|NA
TGTGCCAGCAGCCTCCGGAGTTCGGCGCAAGAGACCCAGTACTTC
CASSLRSSAQETQYF
>TRBV12-3/TRBV12-4|few|TRBJ2-5|NA
TGTGCCAGCACCGAAACAGCTTTGGGAGAGACCCAGTACTTC
CASTETALGETQYF
>TRBV7-2|many|TRBJ2-3|NA
TGTGCCAGCAGCCCTTGGGGGGCGCACACAGATACGCAGTATTTT
CASSPWGAHTDTQYF
>TRBV24-1|NA|TRBJ2-3|NA
TGTGCCACCAGTGATACCCGAGCCACAGATACGCAGTATTTT
CATSDTRATDTQYF
>TRBV7-2|many|TRBJ2-3|TRBD2
TGTGCCAGCAGCTTAGAGTCTAGCGGCCCAACGAGGGATACGCAGTATTTT
CASSLESSGPTRDTQYF
>TRBV7-8|few|TRBJ2-7|TRBD2
TGTGCCAGCAGCTTAGTTTTGGGGGGACTAGCGGTCTACGAGCAGTACTTC
CASSLVLGGLAVYEQYF
>TRBV19|NA|TRBJ1-5|NA
TGTGCCAGTAGTATCTCGGGGTTTCAGCCCCAGCATTTT
CASSISGFQPQHF
>TRBV2|few|TRBJ2-2|NA
TGTGCCAGCAGCATACTCCAGGGTTTTCCCGGGGAGCTGTTTTTT
CASSILQGFPGELFF
>TRBV27|few|TRBJ2-7|TRBD1
TGTGCCAGCAGTTATGATGCGCCCAGGGGGTTATACGAGCAGTACTTC
CASSYDAPRGLYEQYF
>TRBV7-8|many|TRBJ2-1|NA
TGTGCCAGCAGCCTACGGCAAGGGGCATCCTACAATGAGCAGTTCTTC
CASSLRQGASYNEQFF
>TRBV7-8|many|TRBJ2-7|NA
TGTGCCAGCAGTTTTTTAGGGGGGACGAGCTCCTACGAGCAGTACTTC
CASSFLGGTSSYEQYF
>TRBV6-1|few|TRBJ2-1|NA
TGTGCCACCGAACGCGGAAATGAGCAGTTCTTC
CATERGNEQFF
>TRBV20-1|few|TRBJ2-1|NA
TGCAGTGCTAGACAGGGGACGGTGACATACAATGAGCAGTTCTTC
CSARQGTVTYNEQFF
>TRBV2|few|TRBJ1-2|NA
TGTGCCAGCGCGGCTTCTCTAGCAGCTAACTATGGCTACACCTTC
CASAASLAANYGYTF
>TRBV18|NA|TRBJ2-1|NA
TGTGCCAGCTCAGGGGGGAACCTACACAATGAGCAGTTCTTC
CASSGGNLHNEQFF
>TRBV12-3/TRBV12-4|NA|TRBJ1-1|NA
TGTGCCAGCAGTTCATTCGCTTCGGTCCCTGAAGCTTTCTTT
CASSSFASVPEAFF